This T cell receptor beta chain originates from a study of T-cell memory formation after mild COVID-19. Study overall: The TCR clusters were mostly specific to one donor. Study-wide points: Contracting clones, day 15 to 85, had balanced CD4/CD8, and later expanders favored CD4+. Certain responding clones were present in pre-infection memory, suggesting participation of cross-reactive memory.

Constant-segment primers served in 5'RACE that generated TCR alpha and TCR beta cDNA libraries bearing sample barcodes and UMIs. TCRdb reprocessed the 5' RACE reads with MiXCR, giving one entry per CDR3 protein. The table has 150,000 to 200,000 distinct CDR3 sequences, 16% seen once; the top ten hold about 2.1%. About this clonotype itself: As yet, its antigen is unknown.

Germline V CDR1 and CDR2: SGHVS, FQNEAQ. V lost 2 bases to trimming and J lost 3 bases, with 8 bases between them. CDR3 size: 13 residues. Sequenced sample: PBMCs or a T cell subset sorted from them (not recorded which). This receptor was taken from an adult woman who had mild COVID-19 (a few samples of this study predate the infection). Cell type and time point are not known. This chain links TRBV7-8 with TRBJ2-7; D remains ambiguous. Written as DNA, the CDR3 is TGTGCCAGCAGCTTAAGGCCGAACTACGAGCAGTACTTC. It is translated as CASSLRPNYEQYF.